The 21 T cell receptor beta chains in this list originate from one sample, sequenced in a study of CD8 T cells in Susac syndrome. The RNA, roughly 0.5 to 1 ug, was put through reverse transcription using random hexamers. MiXCR, run by TCRdb on the immunoSEQ multiplex PCR reads, gives a single entry per CDR3 protein. The sample carries approximately 74,000 distinct CDR3 sequences, 93% recorded once. The sample taken for sequencing was CD4+ T cells from PBMCs. These receptors were obtained from a human donor with Susac syndrome.

The chain recombines TRBV18 with TRBJ2-1; a possible D gene is TRBD1 (6 bases). The CDR3 runs 12 residues. V was pared by 3 bases and J by 10 bases, with 10 bases between. Germline CDR1 KGHSH, CDR2 LQKENI. CDR3 sequence reads: CASSPLTGEQFF. CDR3 bases: TGTGCCAGCTCACCGCTCACAGGGGAGCAGTTCTTC.

The chain has TRBV5-4 and TRBJ2-7; TRBD1 might be the D (5 bases). V shed 4 bases and J shed 7 bases, with 15 bases lying between them. Germline V CDR1 and CDR2: SGHNT, YYREEE (reference sequence). The CDR3 covers 13 residues. This chain's CDR3 is CASSQAGFGEQYF. CDR3 DNA: TGTGCCAGCAGCCAGGCAGGGTTTGGGGAGCAGTACTTC.

This chain uses TRBV27 with TRBJ2-5, with TRBD2 as a possible D gene (5 bases). CDR1 and CDR2 (germline): MNHEY, SMNVEV (reference sequence). The CDR3 length is 16 residues. V was trimmed by 5 bases and J by 0 bases, leaving 16 bases between them. CDR3 nucleotides: TGTGCCAGCAGTCCGGGATTCGGAGGCTACCAAGAGACCCAGTACTTC. It yields the protein CASSPGFGGYQETQYF.

The V and J genes are TRBV19 and TRBJ2-2; possibly TRBD2 for D (7 bases). CDR3 size: 15 residues. Germline V lookup: CDR1 LNHDA, CDR2 SQIVND (reference sequence). The V gene lost 6 bases and the J gene lost 3 bases, with 14 bases spanning the gap. The CDR3 region is CASSAGAGYTGELFF. CDR3 coding DNA: TGTGCCAGTAGCGCGGGGGCAGGTTACACCGGGGAGCTGTTTTTT.

CDR3 DNA: TGTGCCAGCATGACAGCGGGCACAGCATCGCAGTATTTT. Residues: CASMTAGTASQYF. The chain is built from TRBV3-1 and TRBJ2-3; tentative D call: TRBD2 (6 bases). The CDR3 contains 13 residues. Germline V gene data show CDR1 as LGHDT and CDR2 as YNNKEL (reference sequence). The V end lost 7 bases, the J end lost 10 bases, and 18 bases lay between the germline ends.

The chain uses TRBV7-2 and TRBJ2-4, with D unclear. The CDR3 contains 16 residues. V lost 1 base and J lost 1, with 11 bases in between. Germline V gene data show CDR1 as SGHTA and CDR2 as FQGNSA. CDR3 sequence (DNA): TGTGCCAGCAGCTTAGTAGGCGGTCAGGCCAAAAACATTCAGTACTTC. It specifies CASSLVGGQAKNIQYF.

This clonotype was detected only once. V usage is TRBV29-1 and J usage is TRBJ1-1; D is uncertain. Germline V CDR1 and CDR2: SQVTM, ANQGSEA. The CDR3 contains 15 residues. The germline V and J ends were trimmed by 2 bases and 1 base, with 14 bases remaining between them. The CDR3 bases are TGCAGCGTTGAATCTTTCGGCAGAGGGAACACTGAAGCTTTCTTT. Its translation: CSVESFGRGNTEAFF.

The chain carries TRBV3-1 and TRBJ1-2; a possible D gene is TRBD1 (5 bases). The germline V and J ends were trimmed by 3 bases and 2 bases, with 16 bases remaining between them. Germline V gene lookup returns CDR1 LGHDT and CDR2 YNNKEL (reference sequence). This CDR3 is 16 amino acids long. The DNA of the CDR3 is TGTGCCAGCAGCCAGCATGCTCGGGGGGGAAACTATGGCTACACCTTC. Amino acids: CASSQHARGGNYGYTF.

The gene calls are TRBV19 and TRBJ2-6; tentative D call: TRBD1 (6 bases). The CDR3 is made up of 16 amino acids. Trimming cost V 11 bases and J 0 bases, with 17 bases left between them. The germline gives CDR1 LNHDA, CDR2 SQIVND (reference sequence). The CDR3 reads CASSWTVGSGANVLTF. The CDR3 nucleotides are TGTGCCTCCTCTTGGACAGTGGGCTCTGGGGCCAACGTCCTGACTTTC. Full variable domain (missing parts from reference TRBV19 and TRBJ2-6): DGGITQSPKYLFRKEGQNVTLSCEQNLNHDAMYWYRQDPGQGLRLIYYSQIVNDFQKGDIAEGYSVSREKKESFPLTVTSAQKNPTAFYLCASSWTVGSGANVLTFGAGSRLTVL.

The J gene is TRBJ2-1, the V gene TRBV4-1, with a possible D match to TRBD1 (6 bases). The germline V and J ends were trimmed by 1 base and 15 bases, with 22 bases remaining between them. The CDR3 totals 15 residues. From germline, CDR1 is MGHRA and CDR2 YSYEKL. DNA for the CDR3: TGCGCCAGCAGCCAAGTCCTGGCGGGCAGGGGCCGGGGGTTCTTC. This sequence encodes CASSQVLAGRGRGFF.

The chain carries TRBV11-1 and TRBJ1-2; D gene unclear. In germline, CDR1 is SGHAT, CDR2 FQDESV (reference sequence). The CDR3 spans 13 residues. Trimming stripped 5 bases from V and 4 bases from J, with 11 bases between. Here the CDR3 reads CASSPSGSYGYTF. The CDR3 DNA is TGTGCCAGCAGCCCCAGTGGAAGCTATGGCTACACCTTC.

J is TRBJ2-1 and V is TRBV6-2 or TRBV6-3; the match to TRBD1 covers 7 bases. The ends lost 6 bases at V and 10 bases at J; junction bases unmatched: 3. Germline CDR1 is MNHEY and CDR2 is SVGEGT. The CDR3 has 11 residues. CDR3 region: CASRRTGEQFF. CDR3 bases: TGTGCCAGCAGGAGGACAGGAGAGCAGTTCTTC.

The CDR3 bases are TGTGCCAGCAGCCAAGTAGGAGGGAACACCGGGGAGCTGTTTTTT. Protein product: CASSQVGGNTGELFF. The J gene is TRBJ2-2, the V gene TRBV3-1; maybe TRBD2 (5 bases). Per the germline V gene, CDR1 is LGHDT and CDR2 is YNNKEL (reference sequence). The CDR3 spans 15 residues. V lost 1 base and J 1 base, leaving 7 bases between the germline ends.

This chain links TRBV6-1 with TRBJ1-1, with 8 nucleotides matching TRBD1. After removal of 1 base from V and 3 bases from J, the junction contained 4 bases not matched to a gene. There are 15 residues in the CDR3. Per germline, CDR1 MNHNS and CDR2 SASEGT. The CDR3 spells CASSEGTGRHTEAFF. The DNA of the CDR3 is TGTGCCAGCAGTGAAGGGACAGGGAGGCACACTGAAGCTTTCTTT.

J is TRBJ1-1 and V is TRBV7-9; D unclear. Germline V gene lookup returns CDR1 SEHNR and CDR2 FQNEAQ (reference sequence). The CDR3 consists of 13 residues. V gave up 0 bases and J gave up 4 bases, with 6 bases separating them. CDR3 in amino acids: CASSLARLTEAFF. The CDR3 DNA reads as TGTGCCAGCAGCTTAGCGCGACTCACTGAAGCTTTCTTT.

The chain is built from TRBV12-3 or TRBV12-4 and TRBJ1-2; tentative D call: TRBD1 (5 bases). The length of the CDR3 is 15 residues. Trimming stripped 5 bases from V and 4 bases from J, with 17 bases between. The CDR3 sequence: CASSRDRDGFYGYTF. CDR3 in DNA: TGTGCCAGCAGTCGGGACCGGGACGGATTCTATGGCTACACCTTC.

This clonotype was seen a single time. The V gene is TRBV5-8, the J gene TRBJ2-1, with 10 positions matching TRBD1. Germline V gives CDR1 SGHTS, CDR2 YDEGEE. V was clipped by 2 bases and J by 8 bases; unmatched bases: 7. CDR3 length: 15 residues. CDR3 sequence reads: CASSLDRGPYDEQFF. CDR3 sequence (DNA): TGTGCCAGCAGCTTAGACAGGGGGCCTTATGATGAGCAGTTCTTC.

The chain recombines TRBV6-6 with TRBJ2-1, with D maybe TRBD2 (6 bases). Germline CDR1 is MNHNY and CDR2 is SVGAGI (reference sequence). The ends were cut back, 4 bases at V and 2 bases at J, with 12 bases in the middle. The CDR3 contains 15 residues. This CDR3 is CASSSPTSAYNEQFF. CDR3 in DNA: TGTGCCAGCAGTTCCCCGACTAGTGCCTACAATGAGCAGTTCTTC.

V gene TRBV10-3 combines with J gene TRBJ2-7, with D possibly TRBD2 on 5 matching bases. CDR3 length equals 14 residues. Trimming left V 0 bases short and J 5 bases short, with 11 bases between. The germline V gene encodes CDR1 ENHRY and CDR2 SYGVKD. DNA for the CDR3: TGTGCCATCAGTGAGTCGAGGGTTACGGACGAGCAGTACTTC. Its translation: CAISESRVTDEQYF.

The chain recombines TRBV7-9 with TRBJ1-2; D not certain. Trimming cost V 1 base and J 4 bases, with 4 bases left between them. The CDR3 is made up of 12 amino acids. CDR1 is SEHNR, CDR2 FQNEAQ, per germline (reference sequence). The DNA for the CDR3 is TGTGCCAGCAGCTTAGTGGCCTATGGCTACACCTTC. As protein: CASSLVAYGYTF. The whole variable domain, filled in from reference TRBV7-9 and TRBJ1-2, reads DTGVSQNPRHKITKRGQNVTFRCDPISEHNRLYWYRQTLGQGPEFLTYFQNEAQLEKSRLLSDRFSAERPKGSFSTLEIQRTEQGDSAMYLCASSLVAYGYTFGSGTRLTVV.

The CDR3 sequence: CAWSRDTGELFF. CDR3 nucleotide sequence: TGTGCCTGGAGTAGGGACACCGGGGAGCTGTTTTTT. V gene TRBV30 combines with J gene TRBJ2-2; no clear D. The CDR3 consists of 12 residues. The V end was cut by 2 bases, the J end by 3 bases, with 4 bases between. Germline V CDR1 and CDR2: GTSNPN, SVGIG (reference sequence).